The sequence of this TCR beta chain was determined in a study of blood T cell repertoires in COVID-19. Study-level information: COVID-19 samples from acute and convalescent phases originated in the United States, Italy and Spain. The analysed material was cDNA or gDNA that came from T cells, B-cell-depleted T cells, or PBMCs.

Trimming stripped 2 bases from V and 6 bases from J, with 16 bases between. The CDR3 runs 15 residues. Germline assignment: CDR1 KGHDR and CDR2 SFDVKD. Per the authors' pipeline: Estimated nucleated cell counts came from reference gene primer amplification. Produced via immunoSEQ multiplex PCR; TCRdb's table is partial and in-frame only. V and J calls and clone size follow that table, whereas D and trimming were derived from the DNA. The repertoire consists of some 100,000 clones, with around 87% occurring once and the leading ten covering roughly 11%. The TCR originated in a woman younger than 45 with acute or convalescent COVID-19. The chain carries TRBV24-1 and TRBJ2-7; weak D call: TRBD1 (6 bases). The specimen sequenced was peripheral blood. CDR3 residues: CATSDSRGSGGEQYF. DNA of the CDR3: TGTGCCACCAGTGATTCAAGGGGGTCGGGTGGCGAGCAGTACTTC.